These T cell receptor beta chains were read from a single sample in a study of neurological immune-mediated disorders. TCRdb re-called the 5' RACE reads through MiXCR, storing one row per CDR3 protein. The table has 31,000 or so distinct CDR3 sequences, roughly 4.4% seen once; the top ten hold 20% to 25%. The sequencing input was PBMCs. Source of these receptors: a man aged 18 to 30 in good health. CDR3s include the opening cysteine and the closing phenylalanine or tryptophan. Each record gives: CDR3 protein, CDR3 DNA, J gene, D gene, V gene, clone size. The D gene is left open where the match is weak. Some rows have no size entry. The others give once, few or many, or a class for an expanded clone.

CDR3 protein: CSSSSQGPDTQYF
CDR3 DNA: TGTTCCAGCAGCTCGCAGGGTCCTGATACGCAGTATTTT
J gene: TRBJ2-3
D gene: .
V gene: TRBV5-6
clone size: .

CDR3 protein: CSARDGDGYTEAFF
CDR3 DNA: TGCAGTGCTAGAGATGGCGACGGGTACACTGAAGCTTTCTTT
J gene: TRBJ1-1
D gene: .
V gene: TRBV20-1
clone size: many

CDR3 protein: CASSSAPLATVPLSPLHF
CDR3 DNA: TGCGCCAGCAGTTCCGCCCCCCTCGCGACCGTTCCCCTTTCACCCCTCCACTTT
J gene: TRBJ1-6
D gene: .
V gene: TRBV5-1
clone size: many

CDR3 protein: CASSSPDGRGNYEQYF
CDR3 DNA: TGCGCCAGCAGCTCGCCGGACGGCAGGGGAAACTACGAGCAGTACTTC
J gene: TRBJ2-7
D gene: .
V gene: TRBV5-1
clone size: many

CDR3 protein: CASSSQVTEAFF
CDR3 DNA: TGTGCCAGCAGTTCGCAGGTCACTGAAGCTTTCTTT
J gene: TRBJ1-1
D gene: .
V gene: TRBV6-5
clone size: many

CDR3 protein: CASSLGYEQYF
CDR3 DNA: TGTGCCAGCAGTTTAGGGTACGAGCAGTACTTC
J gene: TRBJ2-7
D gene: .
V gene: TRBV28
clone size: .

CDR3 protein: CASSPYRVTRDTEAFF
CDR3 DNA: TGCGCCAGCAGCCCTTACAGGGTAACTAGGGACACTGAAGCTTTCTTT
J gene: TRBJ1-1
D gene: .
V gene: TRBV5-1
clone size: many

CDR3 protein: CSASGGAGNTEAFF
CDR3 DNA: TGCAGTGCTAGCGGAGGGGCGGGGAACACTGAAGCTTTCTTT
J gene: TRBJ1-1
D gene: .
V gene: TRBV20-1
clone size: .

CDR3 protein: CAIALLDTPNTEAFF
CDR3 DNA: TGTGCCATTGCCCTCTTAGACACTCCGAACACTGAAGCTTTCTTT
J gene: TRBJ1-1
D gene: .
V gene: TRBV10-3
clone size: .

CDR3 protein: CATQLSTGFSETQYF
CDR3 DNA: TGTGCCACCCAACTATCGACAGGGTTCTCGGAGACCCAGTACTTC
J gene: TRBJ2-5
D gene: TRBD1
V gene: TRBV7-9
clone size: many

CDR3 protein: CASSPGGGMNTEAFF
CDR3 DNA: TGTGCCAGCAGTCCGGGGGGGGGTATGAACACTGAAGCTTTCTTT
J gene: TRBJ1-1
D gene: .
V gene: TRBV12-3/TRBV12-4
clone size: medium-sized

CDR3 protein: CASRSGFNYGYTF
CDR3 DNA: TGTGCCAGCAGGTCAGGGTTTAACTATGGCTACACCTTC
J gene: TRBJ1-2
D gene: .
V gene: TRBV6-5
clone size: many

CDR3 protein: CASSYFFPHGELFF
CDR3 DNA: TGTGCCAGCAGTTACTTCTTCCCACACGGGGAGCTGTTTTTT
J gene: TRBJ2-2
D gene: .
V gene: TRBV6-2/TRBV6-3
clone size: many

CDR3 protein: CASSFQSGNEQFF
CDR3 DNA: TGTGCCAGCAGCTTTCAGTCGGGGAATGAGCAGTTCTTC
J gene: TRBJ2-1
D gene: .
V gene: TRBV11-1
clone size: many

CDR3 protein: CASSYRSGGNQPQHF
CDR3 DNA: TGTGCCAGCAGTTACAGGTCAGGTGGCAATCAGCCCCAGCATTTT
J gene: TRBJ1-5
D gene: .
V gene: TRBV6-2/TRBV6-3
clone size: many

CDR3 protein: CSARPKTGTSPYGYTF
CDR3 DNA: TGCAGTGCTAGACCAAAGACCGGGACCTCACCCTATGGCTACACCTTC
J gene: TRBJ1-2
D gene: .
V gene: TRBV20-1
clone size: many

CDR3 protein: CSAANLRLWGTETQYF
CDR3 DNA: TGCAGTGCCGCCAACCTTCGCCTTTGGGGGACGGAGACCCAGTACTTC
J gene: TRBJ2-5
D gene: .
V gene: TRBV20-1
clone size: many

CDR3 protein: CAISDLDQPQHF
CDR3 DNA: TGTGCCATCAGTGATCTTGATCAGCCCCAGCATTTT
J gene: TRBJ1-5
D gene: .
V gene: TRBV10-3
clone size: many

CDR3 protein: CASSPTAGQNYPDTQYF
CDR3 DNA: TGTGCCAGCAGCCCGACCGCGGGACAGAATTACCCAGATACGCAGTATTTT
J gene: TRBJ2-3
D gene: .
V gene: TRBV3-1
clone size: many

CDR3 protein: CASSSHDRGSWETQYF
CDR3 DNA: TGTGCCAGCAGCTCCCACGACAGGGGATCGTGGGAGACCCAGTACTTC
J gene: TRBJ2-5
D gene: TRBD1
V gene: TRBV7-3
clone size: .

CDR3 protein: CATSRGNYGYTF
CDR3 DNA: TGTGCCACTTCCAGGGGGAACTATGGCTACACCTTC
J gene: TRBJ1-2
D gene: TRBD1
V gene: TRBV10-3
clone size: many

CDR3 protein: CASRAQDSIYEQYF
CDR3 DNA: TGCGCCAGCAGGGCCCAGGATAGTATTTACGAGCAGTACTTC
J gene: TRBJ2-7
D gene: .
V gene: TRBV5-1
clone size: many

CDR3 protein: CSARDPSVAGNYGYTF
CDR3 DNA: TGCAGTGCTAGAGACCCGTCCGTGGCAGGCAACTATGGCTACACCTTC
J gene: TRBJ1-2
D gene: .
V gene: TRBV20-1
clone size: many

CDR3 protein: CASSPLDNEQYF
CDR3 DNA: TGTGCCAGCAGCCCCCTAGATAACGAGCAGTACTTC
J gene: TRBJ2-7
D gene: .
V gene: TRBV7-9
clone size: many

CDR3 protein: CASSFAQGLNTGELFF
CDR3 DNA: TGTGCCAGCAGCTTTGCTCAGGGTCTGAACACCGGGGAGCTGTTTTTT
J gene: TRBJ2-2
D gene: .
V gene: TRBV5-6
clone size: many

CDR3 protein: CSALGVGANVLTF
CDR3 DNA: TGCAGTGCACTAGGGGTCGGGGCCAACGTCCTGACTTTC
J gene: TRBJ2-6
D gene: .
V gene: TRBV20-1
clone size: many

CDR3 protein: CSASFSTF
CDR3 DNA: TGCAGTGCTAGTTTCAGCACCTTC
J gene: TRBJ1-2
D gene: .
V gene: TRBV20-1
clone size: many

CDR3 protein: CASSWRRTRSPGELFF
CDR3 DNA: TGTGCCAGCAGTTGGCGACGGACCAGGTCGCCCGGGGAGCTGTTTTTT
J gene: TRBJ2-2
D gene: .
V gene: TRBV28
clone size: .

CDR3 protein: CASRPGSTDTQYF
CDR3 DNA: TGTGCCAGCAGGCCAGGGAGCACAGATACGCAGTATTTT
J gene: TRBJ2-3
D gene: .
V gene: TRBV12-3/TRBV12-4
clone size: many

CDR3 protein: CSARLTSGRGYQETQYF
CDR3 DNA: TGCAGTGCTAGACTAACTAGCGGGAGGGGGTACCAAGAGACCCAGTACTTC
J gene: TRBJ2-5
D gene: TRBD2
V gene: TRBV20-1
clone size: many

CDR3 protein: CASSPPGPTGGTEAFF
CDR3 DNA: TGTGCCAGCTCACCACCGGGGCCTACTGGGGGCACTGAAGCTTTCTTT
J gene: TRBJ1-1
D gene: .
V gene: TRBV18
clone size: many

CDR3 protein: CSAQAWESSTDTQYF
CDR3 DNA: TGCAGTGCCCAGGCGTGGGAATCTAGCACAGATACGCAGTATTTT
J gene: TRBJ2-3
D gene: .
V gene: TRBV20-1
clone size: many

CDR3 protein: CASSEGNVYEQYF
CDR3 DNA: TGTGCCAGCAGTGAAGGAAACGTATACGAGCAGTACTTC
J gene: TRBJ2-7
D gene: .
V gene: TRBV6-1
clone size: many

CDR3 protein: CASSHDREYEQYF
CDR3 DNA: TGTGCCAGCAGTCACGACAGGGAATACGAGCAGTACTTC
J gene: TRBJ2-7
D gene: TRBD1
V gene: TRBV6-1
clone size: many

CDR3 protein: CSARTRGGARDTQYF
CDR3 DNA: TGCAGTGCTAGGACTCGCGGGGGGGCCCGCGATACGCAGTATTTT
J gene: TRBJ2-3
D gene: TRBD2
V gene: TRBV20-1
clone size: many

CDR3 protein: CASSQGGGYGEKLFF
CDR3 DNA: TGTGCCAGCAGCCAAGGGGGGGGGTACGGCGAAAAACTGTTTTTT
J gene: TRBJ1-4
D gene: .
V gene: TRBV4-2
clone size: many

CDR3 protein: CSAREGFQGAFF
CDR3 DNA: TGCAGTGCTAGAGAGGGGTTTCAAGGAGCTTTCTTT
J gene: TRBJ1-1
D gene: .
V gene: TRBV20-1
clone size: many

CDR3 protein: CASSPGGVRSPLHF
CDR3 DNA: TGCGCCAGCAGCCCGGGAGGGGTAAGATCACCCCTCCACTTT
J gene: TRBJ1-6
D gene: .
V gene: TRBV5-1
clone size: many

CDR3 protein: CASSTGQGFQPQHF
CDR3 DNA: TGTGCCAGCAGTACGGGACAAGGTTTTCAGCCCCAGCATTTT
J gene: TRBJ1-5
D gene: .
V gene: TRBV5-8
clone size: many

CDR3 protein: CASSPLPGGIQGYTF
CDR3 DNA: TGTGCCAGCAGTCCCCTTCCGGGGGGCATTCAGGGCTACACCTTC
J gene: TRBJ1-2
D gene: .
V gene: TRBV12-3/TRBV12-4
clone size: many

CDR3 protein: CSARDRRAADNEQFF
CDR3 DNA: TGCAGTGCTAGAGATCGCCGAGCGGCGGACAATGAGCAGTTCTTC
J gene: TRBJ2-1
D gene: .
V gene: TRBV20-1
clone size: many

CDR3 protein: CASGPAGGNYEQYF
CDR3 DNA: TGCGCCAGCGGTCCAGCGGGGGGAAACTACGAGCAGTACTTC
J gene: TRBJ2-7
D gene: TRBD2
V gene: TRBV5-1
clone size: many

CDR3 protein: CASSLGLDQPQHF
CDR3 DNA: TGTGCCAGCAGCTTAGGCTTAGATCAGCCCCAGCATTTT
J gene: TRBJ1-5
D gene: .
V gene: TRBV7-3
clone size: many

CDR3 protein: CSASGGAGSNQPQHF
CDR3 DNA: TGCAGTGCTAGCGGAGGGGCGGGTAGCAATCAGCCCCAGCATTTT
J gene: TRBJ1-5
D gene: .
V gene: TRBV20-1
clone size: many

CDR3 protein: CASSLVHHNQPQHF
CDR3 DNA: TGTGCCAGCAGCTTGGTCCACCACAATCAGCCCCAGCATTTT
J gene: TRBJ1-5
D gene: .
V gene: TRBV5-8
clone size: many